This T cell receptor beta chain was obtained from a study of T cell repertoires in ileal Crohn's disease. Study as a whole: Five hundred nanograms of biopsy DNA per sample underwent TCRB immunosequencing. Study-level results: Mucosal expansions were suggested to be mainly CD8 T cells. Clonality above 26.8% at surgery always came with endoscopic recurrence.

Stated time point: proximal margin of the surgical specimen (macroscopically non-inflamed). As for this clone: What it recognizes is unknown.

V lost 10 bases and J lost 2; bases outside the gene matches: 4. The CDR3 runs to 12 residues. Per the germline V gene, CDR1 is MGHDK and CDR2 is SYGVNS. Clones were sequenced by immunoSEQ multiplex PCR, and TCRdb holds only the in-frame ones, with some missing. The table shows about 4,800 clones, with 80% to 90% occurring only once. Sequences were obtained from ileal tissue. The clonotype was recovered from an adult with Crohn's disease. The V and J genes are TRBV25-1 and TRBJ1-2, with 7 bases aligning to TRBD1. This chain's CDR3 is CATTGSNYGYTF. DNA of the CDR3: TGTGCCACGACAGGGTCCAACTATGGCTACACCTTC.